One and the same sample provided the 5 T cell receptor beta chains below, sequenced in a study of breast tumors, draining lymph nodes, adjacent tissues (dated by TCRdb to about 2016). The method behind the library was multiplex PCR. TCRdb names Illumina HiSeq 2000 as the instrument used. TCRdb ran its own pipeline on the public reads, namely fastp trimming at Q25 and MiXCR clone calling, and kept in-frame beta chains. Entries that share a CDR3 protein sequence are merged under the most common genes and DNA. The sample yields 270,000 or so distinct CDR3 sequences; over 30% were counted once. The top ten clonotypes cover 0.85% to 1.2% of the sample. The lymph node samples were taken from the axillary draining lymph nodes of breast cancer patients. Source material: axillary lymph node tissue. The receptors here all came from a female donor with breast cancer. Some clones in this sample may be carry-over from other donors' samples.

This clonotype was found many times. V is TRBV19 and J is TRBJ2-7; 7 bases are shared with TRBD1. The V gene's germline CDR1 is LNHDA and CDR2 SQIVND (reference sequence). This CDR3 spans 13 amino acids. Germline trimming cut 9 bases from V and 2 bases from J; bases unmatched to any gene: 7. The DNA for the CDR3 is TGTGCCAGCCAAAGGGACAGTGCCTACGAGCAGTACTTC. This codes for CASQRDSAYEQYF. The full variable domain, completed using reference TRBV19 and TRBJ2-7, is DGGITQSPKYLFRKEGQNVTLSCEQNLNHDAMYWYRQDPGQGLRLIYYSQIVNDFQKGDIAEGYSVSREKKESFPLTVTSAQKNPTAFYLCASQRDSAYEQYFGPGTRLTVT.

The J gene is TRBJ2-5, the V gene TRBV20-1; the match to TRBD2 covers 8 bases. Germline CDR1 and CDR2: DFQATT and SNEGSKA (reference sequence). CDR3 size: 14 residues. J lost 5 bases, V lost 3 bases, and 8 bases had no gene match. CDR3 in DNA: TGCAGTGCTAGTGACCTAGCGGGCAGGGAGACCCAGTACTTC. Its translation is CSASDLAGRETQYF.

This clonotype showed up many times. The chain combines TRBV7-9 with TRBJ1-5; 7 nucleotides agree with TRBD1. The CDR3 consists of 15 residues. Germline V gene sequence: CDR1 SEHNR, CDR2 FQNEAQ (reference sequence). The ends lost 3 bases at V and 6 bases at J; junction bases unmatched: 8. This chain's CDR3 is CASSFGQGGAQPQHF. CDR3 coding DNA: TGTGCCAGCAGCTTTGGGCAGGGGGGAGCTCAGCCCCAGCATTTT.

On this clonotype: The junction departs from germline at one end; a sequencing error may be responsible. The genes are TRBV10-3 and TRBJ1-6; the D gene is possibly TRBD1 (5 bases). The CDR3 is made up of 14 amino acids. Germline V CDR1 and CDR2: ENHRY, SYGVKD. CDR3 DNA sequence: TGTGCCATCAGTGAACTTGTCAGGGATTCACCCCTCTACTTT. This encodes CAISELVRDSPLYF.

The chain has TRBV5-1 and TRBJ1-4; 8 nucleotides agree with TRBD1. The CDR3 loop spans 15 amino acids. Unmatched junction bases numbered 8, after V lost 3 bases and J lost 7 bases. Per germline, CDR1 SGHRS and CDR2 YFSETQ. The CDR3 region is CASSSSTGVSEKLFF. The CDR3 bases are TGCGCCAGCAGCTCTTCGACAGGGGTTTCTGAAAAACTGTTTTTT.